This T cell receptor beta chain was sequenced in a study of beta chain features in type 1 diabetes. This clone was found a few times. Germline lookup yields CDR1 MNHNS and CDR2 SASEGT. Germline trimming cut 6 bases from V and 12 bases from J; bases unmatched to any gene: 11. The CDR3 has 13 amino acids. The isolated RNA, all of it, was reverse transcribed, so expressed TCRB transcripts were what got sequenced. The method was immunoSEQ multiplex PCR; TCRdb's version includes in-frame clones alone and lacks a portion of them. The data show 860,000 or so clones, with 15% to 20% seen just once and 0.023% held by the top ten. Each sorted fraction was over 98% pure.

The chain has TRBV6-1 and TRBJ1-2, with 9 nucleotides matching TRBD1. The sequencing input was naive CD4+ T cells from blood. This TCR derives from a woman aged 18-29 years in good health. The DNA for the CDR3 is TGTGCCAGCAGCCGGGACAGGGCTGTCGGGAACACCTTC. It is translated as CASSRDRAVGNTF.